The 21 T cell receptor beta chains presented below share a single source sample, sequenced in a study of T cell repertoires in cytomegalovirus infection. MiXCR, run by TCRdb on the reads, gives a single entry per CDR3 protein. The profile shows about 770,000 distinct CDR3 sequences, 29% of them singletons. These receptors have no identified antigens. The material sequenced was cultured CD8+ T cells from PBMCs, taken from culture after CMV antigen stimulation. These TCRs come from a human donor in good health (CMV status not recorded). Some clones in this sample may be carry-over from other donors' samples.

This clonotype was picked up a small number of times. This rearrangement joins TRBV19 to TRBJ2-3; the D call may be TRBD1 or TRBD2 (5 bases each). Per germline, CDR1 LNHDA and CDR2 SQIVND (reference sequence). Trimming pared 7 bases from V and 2 bases from J, leaving 13 bases between. The CDR3 covers 14 residues. CDR3 DNA sequence: TGTGCCAGTACCGAGGGGAAAATCACAGATACGCAGTATTTT. Encoded protein: CASTEGKITDTQYF.

In its sample, this clonotype was seen many times. This chain uses TRBV7-8 with TRBJ2-2; D is unresolved. Trimming left V 6 bases short and J 3 bases short, with 8 bases between. The germline gives CDR1 SGHVS, CDR2 FQNEAQ. The CDR3 spans 13 residues. The DNA of the CDR3 is TGTGCCAGCAGACTTCCCCACACCGGGGAGCTGTTTTTT. Amino acid sequence: CASRLPHTGELFF.

This clonotype was seen at least ten times. CDR3 DNA: TGTGCCAGCAGCCACGCTGGGGGGACAGCATCCTTTGGAGAATATGGCTACACCTTC. Encoded protein: CASSHAGGTASFGEYGYTF. The chain employs TRBV6-5 and TRBJ1-2; 7 nucleotides line up with TRBD1. There are 19 residues in the CDR3. The V gene's germline CDR1 is MNHEY and CDR2 SVGAGI. J gave up 5 bases and V 6 bases, and 24 bases lay outside the gene matches.

The rearrangement links TRBV6-5 to TRBJ2-1; 9 bases are shared with TRBD2. Germline CDR1 MNHEY, CDR2 SVGAGI. The CDR3 contains 15 residues. With 4 bases clipped from V and 6 bases from J, the junction kept 7 bases outside the gene matches. This CDR3 is CASSLAGAPSNEQFF. For the CDR3, the DNA is TGTGCCAGCAGTTTAGCGGGGGCCCCCTCCAATGAGCAGTTCTTC.

The table lists this clonotype with a few counts. Germline and junction disagree at one end, which may indicate a read error. CDR3 in amino acids: CASSPKGFRVMSQPQHF. The CDR3 nucleotides are TGTGCTAGCAGCCCGAAGGGATTCAGGGTAATGAGTCAGCCCCAGCATTTT. The chain has TRBV7-7 and TRBJ1-5, with D perhaps TRBD1 (5 bases). Germline values: CDR1 SSHAT, CDR2 FNYEAQ (reference sequence). The CDR3 is 17 amino acids. The variable domain in full, with the rest retrieved from reference TRBV7-7 and TRBJ1-5, is GAGVSQSPRYKVTKRGQDVTLRCDPISSHATLYWYQQALGQGPEFLTYFNYEAQPDKSGLPSDRFSAERPEGSISTLTIQRTEQRDSAMYRCASSPKGFRVMSQPQHFGDGTRLSIL.

This clonotype occurred a few times. V usage is TRBV12-3 or TRBV12-4 and J usage is TRBJ2-1, with 9 positions matching TRBD2. The CDR3 contains 19 residues. Unmatched junction bases numbered 17, after V lost 3 bases and J lost 5 bases. CDR3 amino acids: CASSFVLAGNRGLDNEQFF. The CDR3 coding sequence is TGTGCCAGCAGTTTCGTTCTAGCGGGGAACCGGGGCCTTGACAATGAGCAGTTCTTC.

Remarks on this clonotype: Germline and junction disagree at one end, which may indicate a read error. The CDR3 sequence is CASSNSGTGVMSQHF. CDR3 nucleotide sequence: TGTGCCAGCAGTAACTCCGGGACAGGGGTTATGTCCCAGCATTTT. V and J are TRBV6-2 or TRBV6-3 and TRBJ1-5, with 10 bases lining up with TRBD1. The germline gives CDR1 MNHEY, CDR2 SVGEGT. The CDR3 sequence is 15 residues long.

This clonotype was seen ten or more times. The rearrangement joins TRBV12-3 or TRBV12-4 to TRBJ1-1, with unresolved D. The CDR3 spans 15 residues. The ends were cut back, 0 bases at V and 0 bases at J, with 8 bases in the middle. The CDR3 nucleotides are TGTGCCAGCAGTTTAGCTGGAGCTATGAACACTGAAGCTTTCTTT. Translating gives CASSLAGAMNTEAFF.

The chain recombines TRBV4-1 with TRBJ2-7; the D is unclear. The CDR3 is 13 amino acids. CDR1 is MGHRA and CDR2 is YSYEKL in the germline V gene. The V and J ends lost 0 bases and 3 bases respectively, with 6 bases between them. CDR3 nucleotides: TGCGCCAGCAGCCAAGACAGGTTCTACGAGCAGTACTTC. It specifies CASSQDRFYEQYF.

V gene TRBV6-2 or TRBV6-3 combines with J gene TRBJ2-3; D perhaps matches TRBD2 (6 bases). The CDR3 extends over 16 amino acids. Germline-derived CDR1 and CDR2 are MNHEY and SVGEGT. V was trimmed by 0 bases and J by 5 bases, leaving 15 bases between them. The CDR3 bases are TGTGCCAGCAGTTACTCCCCAGCGGAGGGGCAAGATACGCAGTATTTT. Encoded protein: CASSYSPAEGQDTQYF.

This rearrangement joins TRBV5-5 to TRBJ1-1; D is uncertain. CDR3 length: 15 residues. Trimming shortened V by 3 bases and J by 0 bases, and 12 bases separated the two germline ends. Germline V gives CDR1 SGHKS, CDR2 YYEKEE (reference sequence). CDR3 in DNA: TGTGCCAGCAGCTCAATTATGGGTTTGAACACTGAAGCTTTCTTT. Translation: CASSSIMGLNTEAFF.

This clonotype came up a few times. The J gene is TRBJ2-3, the V gene TRBV7-9; no firm D call. The germline V and J ends were trimmed by 0 bases and 5 bases, with 9 bases remaining between them. CDR3 length: 14 amino acids. Germline V CDR1 and CDR2: SEHNR, FQNEAQ (reference sequence). DNA of the CDR3: TGTGCCAGCAGCTTAGCGGGGTCCCTAGATACGCAGTATTTT. Its protein is CASSLAGSLDTQYF.

The chain joins TRBV5-1 to TRBJ1-2; 8 bases are shared with TRBD1. From germline, CDR1 is SGHRS and CDR2 YFSETQ. The ends lost 4 bases at V and 4 bases at J; junction bases unmatched: 9. The CDR3 spans 15 residues. The CDR3 coding sequence is TGCGCCAGCAGCGTTGACAGGGGATTGGGCTATGGCTACACCTTC. Protein: CASSVDRGLGYGYTF.

The V call is TRBV7-6, the J call TRBJ1-1, with TRBD1 matching 7 bases. The CDR3 totals 13 residues. Germline CDR1 and CDR2: SGHVS and FNYEAQ. V was clipped by 5 bases and J by 11 bases; unmatched bases: 11. The CDR3 nucleotides are TGTGCCAGCAGCCGAATGGCAGGGGGTCCGGCTTTCTTT. This gives the protein CASSRMAGGPAFF.

There are many counts of this clonotype. The genes are TRBV7-6 and TRBJ2-3; D is unclear. Trimming cost V 0 bases and J 6 bases, with 10 bases left between them. This CDR3 spans 14 amino acids. Germline assignment: CDR1 SGHVS and CDR2 FNYEAQ. CDR3 DNA: TGTGCCAGCAGCTTAGCGACCCCAGTTGATACGCAGTATTTT. Residues: CASSLATPVDTQYF.

The CDR3 reads CASKPLQGEHYKNTGELFF. In DNA, the CDR3 is TGCGCCAGCAAACCCTTACAGGGCGAGCATTATAAGAACACCGGGGAGCTGTTTTTT. The chain combines TRBV10-2 with TRBJ2-2, with a possible D match to TRBD1 (6 bases). V was cut by 7 bases and J by 1 base, with 25 bases left in between. Looked up from germline, CDR1 is WSHSY and CDR2 is SAAADI. CDR3 length equals 19 residues.

The chain employs TRBV7-6 and TRBJ2-7, with 10 bases lining up with TRBD2. With V trimmed by 6 bases and J by 3 bases, 5 bases remained unmatched. CDR3 size: 14 residues. In germline, CDR1 is SGHVS, CDR2 FNYEAQ. The CDR3 bases are TGTGCCAGCAGTTCCGAGCGGGGGGGCTACGAGCAGTACTTC. Its protein product is CASSSERGGYEQYF.

This clonotype came up many times. This sequence joins TRBV7-6 and TRBJ2-3, with 9 bases lining up with TRBD1. With 5 bases clipped from V and 3 bases from J, the junction kept 18 bases outside the gene matches. CDR1 and CDR2 from the germline V gene are SGHVS and FNYEAQ. The CDR3 loop spans 19 amino acids. The CDR3 is CASSPFTYASGQGTDTQYF. The CDR3 nucleotides are TGTGCCAGCAGCCCCTTTACTTATGCCTCGGGACAGGGTACAGATACGCAGTATTTT.

There are a few counts of this clonotype. The V call is TRBV6-2 or TRBV6-3, the J call TRBJ2-2; the D gene is possibly TRBD1 (5 bases). Germline V gene lookup returns CDR1 MNHEY and CDR2 SVGEGT. V dropped 1 base and J dropped 3 bases, with 9 bases sitting between them. The CDR3 spans 15 residues. The DNA for the CDR3 is TGTGCCAGCAGTTACTTGACAGATTACACCGGGGAGCTGTTTTTT. Translating gives CASSYLTDYTGELFF.

This clonotype was seen a handful of times. The rearrangement links TRBV19 to TRBJ1-2, with D tentatively TRBD1 (5 bases). Deletions cut 3 bases from V and 4 bases from J, with 12 bases between. This CDR3 is 14 amino acids long. Per the germline V gene, CDR1 is LNHDA and CDR2 is SQIVND (reference sequence). CDR3 residues: CASSMEGISYGYTF. In nucleotides, the CDR3 is TGTGCCAGTAGTATGGAGGGGATAAGCTATGGCTACACCTTC.

The CDR3 region is CSAGSYEQYF. CDR3 nucleotide sequence: TGCAGTGCTGGATCCTACGAGCAGTACTTC. This rearrangement joins TRBV20-1 to TRBJ2-7; D gene uncertain. Per the germline V gene, CDR1 is DFQATT and CDR2 is SNEGSKA (reference sequence). The CDR3 spans 10 residues. V was clipped by 5 bases and J by 1 base, with 3 bases between them.